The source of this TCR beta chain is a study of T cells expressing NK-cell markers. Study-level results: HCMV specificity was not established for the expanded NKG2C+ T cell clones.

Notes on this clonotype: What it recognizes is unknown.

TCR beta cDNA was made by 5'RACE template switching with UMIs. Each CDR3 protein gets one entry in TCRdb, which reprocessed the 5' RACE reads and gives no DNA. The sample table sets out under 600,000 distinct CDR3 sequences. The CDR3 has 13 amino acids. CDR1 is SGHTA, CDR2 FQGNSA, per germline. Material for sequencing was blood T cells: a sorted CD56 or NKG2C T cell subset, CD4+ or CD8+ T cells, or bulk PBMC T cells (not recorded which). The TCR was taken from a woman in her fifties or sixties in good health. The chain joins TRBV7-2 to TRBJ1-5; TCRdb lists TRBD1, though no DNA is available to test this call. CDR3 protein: CASNRQGDQPQHF.